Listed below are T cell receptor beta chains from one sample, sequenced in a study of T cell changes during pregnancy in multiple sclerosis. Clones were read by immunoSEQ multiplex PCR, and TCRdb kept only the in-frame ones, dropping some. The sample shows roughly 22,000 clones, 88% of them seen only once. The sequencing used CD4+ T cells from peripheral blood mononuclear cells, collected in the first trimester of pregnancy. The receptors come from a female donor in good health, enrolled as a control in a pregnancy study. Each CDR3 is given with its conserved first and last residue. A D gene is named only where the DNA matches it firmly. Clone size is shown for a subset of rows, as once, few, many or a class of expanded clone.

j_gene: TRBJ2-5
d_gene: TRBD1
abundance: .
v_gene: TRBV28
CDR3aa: CASSQRQGARARETQYF
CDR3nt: TGTGCCAGCAGTCAACGACAGGGGGCACGGGCAAGGGAGACCCAGTACTTC

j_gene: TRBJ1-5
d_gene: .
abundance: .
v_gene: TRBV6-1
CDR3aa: CASSVPVRGNSNQPQHF
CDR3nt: TGTGCCAGCAGTGTCCCGGTCCGAGGGAATAGCAATCAGCCCCAGCATTTT

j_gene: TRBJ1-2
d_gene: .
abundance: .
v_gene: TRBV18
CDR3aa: CASSPPEGVLYGYTF
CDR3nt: TGTGCCAGCTCACCACCGGAAGGAGTCCTCTATGGCTACACCTTC

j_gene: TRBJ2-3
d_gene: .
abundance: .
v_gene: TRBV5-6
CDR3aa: CASSLEEDTDTQYF
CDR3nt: TGTGCCAGCAGCTTGGAAGAGGACACAGATACGCAGTATTTT

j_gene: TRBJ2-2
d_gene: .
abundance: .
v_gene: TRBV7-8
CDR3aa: CASSHRRVSTGELFF
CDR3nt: TGTGCCAGCAGCCATCGCAGGGTTTCCACCGGGGAGCTGTTTTTT

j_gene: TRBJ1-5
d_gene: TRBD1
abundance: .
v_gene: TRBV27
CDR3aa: CASSSSGGGRNQPQHF
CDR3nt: TGTGCCAGCAGTTCGTCCGGAGGGGGCCGCAATCAGCCCCAGCATTTT

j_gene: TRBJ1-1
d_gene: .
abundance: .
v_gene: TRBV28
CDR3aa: CASRPSAGAGTEAFF
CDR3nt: TGTGCCAGCAGGCCAAGTGCGGGGGCGGGGACTGAAGCTTTCTTT

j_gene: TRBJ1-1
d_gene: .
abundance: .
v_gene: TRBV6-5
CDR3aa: CATSTGNTEAFF
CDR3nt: TGTGCCACCTCGACTGGGAACACTGAAGCTTTCTTT

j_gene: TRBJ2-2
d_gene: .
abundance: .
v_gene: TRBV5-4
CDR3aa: CASRELANTGELFF
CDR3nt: TGTGCCAGCCGAGAACTCGCGAACACCGGGGAGCTGTTTTTT

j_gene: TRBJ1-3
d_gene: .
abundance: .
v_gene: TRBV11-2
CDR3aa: CASSSGTPLGNTIYF
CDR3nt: TGTGCCAGCAGCTCCGGGACACCCCTAGGAAACACCATATATTTT

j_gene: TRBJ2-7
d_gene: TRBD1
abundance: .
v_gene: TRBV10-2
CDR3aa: CASRTGTGQAYEQYF
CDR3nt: TGCGCCAGCAGAACCGGGACAGGGCAAGCCTACGAGCAGTACTTC

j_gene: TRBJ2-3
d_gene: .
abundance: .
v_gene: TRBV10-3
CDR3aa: CAISEEKTDTQYF
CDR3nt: TGTGCCATCAGTGAGGAGAAGACAGATACGCAGTATTTT

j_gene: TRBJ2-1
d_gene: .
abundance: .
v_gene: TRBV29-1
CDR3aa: CSVGLTAYNEQFF
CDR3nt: TGCAGCGTTGGGTTGACAGCCTACAATGAGCAGTTCTTC

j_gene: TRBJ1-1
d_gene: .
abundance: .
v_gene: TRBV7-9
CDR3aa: CASSLASEAFF
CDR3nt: TGTGCCAGCAGCTTAGCCTCTGAAGCTTTCTTT

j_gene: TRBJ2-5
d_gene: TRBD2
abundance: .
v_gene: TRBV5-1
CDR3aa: CASSLGSGGHQETQYF
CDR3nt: TGCGCCAGCAGCTTGGGAAGCGGGGGGCATCAAGAGACCCAGTACTTC

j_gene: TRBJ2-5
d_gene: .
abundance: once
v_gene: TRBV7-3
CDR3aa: CASSLVGGETQYF
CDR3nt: TGTGCCAGCAGCTTAGTAGGGGGAGAGACCCAGTACTTC

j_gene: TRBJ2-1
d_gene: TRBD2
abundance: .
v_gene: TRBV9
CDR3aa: CASSVRGLAGEFQFF
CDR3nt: TGTGCCAGCAGCGTAAGGGGACTAGCGGGGGAATTTCAGTTCTTC

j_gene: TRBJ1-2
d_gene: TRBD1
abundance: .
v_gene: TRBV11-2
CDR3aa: CASSSGQGLGYTF
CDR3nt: TGTGCCAGCAGTTCCGGACAGGGGCTTGGCTACACCTTC

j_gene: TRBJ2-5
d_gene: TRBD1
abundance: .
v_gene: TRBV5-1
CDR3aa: CASSPGTGGTSQETQYF
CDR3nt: TGCGCCAGCAGTCCAGGGACAGGGGGCACCTCCCAAGAGACCCAGTACTTC

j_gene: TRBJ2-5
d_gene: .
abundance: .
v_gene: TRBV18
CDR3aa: CASSPPRETQYF
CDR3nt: TGTGCCAGCTCACCACCGCGAGAGACCCAGTACTTC

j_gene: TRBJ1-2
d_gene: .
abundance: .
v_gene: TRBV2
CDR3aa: CALSKEPYGYTF
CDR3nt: TGTGCCCTTAGCAAGGAGCCCTATGGCTACACCTTC

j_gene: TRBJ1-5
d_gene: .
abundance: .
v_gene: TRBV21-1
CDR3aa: CASNWTGGGQPQHF
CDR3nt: TGTGCCAGCAACTGGACAGGGGGGGGTCAGCCCCAGCATTTT

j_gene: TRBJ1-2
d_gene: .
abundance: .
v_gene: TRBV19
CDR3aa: CASSRLQGTSGYTF
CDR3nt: TGTGCCAGTAGTAGACTTCAGGGAACGAGTGGCTACACCTTC

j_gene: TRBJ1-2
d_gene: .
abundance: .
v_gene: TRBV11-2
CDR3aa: CASSLAGGSGYTF
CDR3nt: TGTGCCAGCAGCTTAGCCGGGGGATCTGGCTACACCTTC

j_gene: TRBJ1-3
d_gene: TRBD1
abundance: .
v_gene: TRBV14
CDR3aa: CASSQSTGGSGNTIYF
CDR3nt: TGTGCCAGCAGCCAATCGACAGGGGGCTCTGGAAACACCATATATTTT

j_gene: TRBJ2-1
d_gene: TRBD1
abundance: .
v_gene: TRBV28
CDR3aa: CASSLDRNIYNEQFF
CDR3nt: TGTGCCAGCAGCCTGGACAGGAATATTTACAATGAGCAGTTCTTC

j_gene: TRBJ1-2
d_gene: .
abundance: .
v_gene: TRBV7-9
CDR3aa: CASSSRVSNYGYTF
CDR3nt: TGTGCCAGCAGCTCCAGGGTATCCAACTATGGCTACACCTTC

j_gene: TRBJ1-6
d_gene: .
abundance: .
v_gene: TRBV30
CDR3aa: CAWSVRGLTSPLHF
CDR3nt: TGTGCCTGGAGTGTAAGAGGGTTAACATCACCCCTCCACTTT

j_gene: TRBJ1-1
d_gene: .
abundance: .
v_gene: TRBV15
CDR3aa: CATSRERVLTNTEAFF
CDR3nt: TGTGCCACCAGCAGAGAAAGAGTGCTAACGAACACTGAAGCTTTCTTT

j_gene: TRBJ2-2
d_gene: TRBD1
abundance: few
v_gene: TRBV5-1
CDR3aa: CASSKMAGGAGELFF
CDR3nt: TGCGCCAGCAGCAAGATGGCAGGGGGAGCCGGGGAGCTGTTTTTT

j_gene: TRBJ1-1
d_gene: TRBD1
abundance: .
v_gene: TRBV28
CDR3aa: CASNRDSSDTEAFF
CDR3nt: TGTGCCAGCAATAGGGACAGCTCAGACACTGAAGCTTTCTTT

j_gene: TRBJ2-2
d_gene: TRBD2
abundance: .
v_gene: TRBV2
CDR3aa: CASKGLALGGDTGELFF
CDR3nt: TGTGCCAGCAAGGGACTAGCACTCGGGGGGGACACCGGGGAGCTGTTTTTT

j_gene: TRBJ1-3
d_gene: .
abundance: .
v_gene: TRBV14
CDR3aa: CASRQAGNTIYF
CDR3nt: TGTGCCAGCCGACAGGCTGGAAACACCATATATTTT

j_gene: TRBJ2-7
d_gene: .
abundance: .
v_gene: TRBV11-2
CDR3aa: CASSLEGAGEQYF
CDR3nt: TGTGCCAGCAGCTTAGAGGGGGCTGGCGAGCAGTACTTC

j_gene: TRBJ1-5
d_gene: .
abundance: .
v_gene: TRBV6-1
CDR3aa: CASSGTGFQPQHF
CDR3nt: TGTGCCAGCAGTGGAACAGGTTTTCAGCCCCAGCATTTT

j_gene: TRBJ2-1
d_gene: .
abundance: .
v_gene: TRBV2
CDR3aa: CASSRHTSYNEQFF
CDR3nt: TGTGCCAGCAGTAGACATACATCCTACAATGAGCAGTTCTTC

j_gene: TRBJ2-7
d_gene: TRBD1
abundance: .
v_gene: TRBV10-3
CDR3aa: CAIRSGQGGTYEQYF
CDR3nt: TGTGCCATCAGGTCGGGACAGGGAGGTACCTACGAGCAGTACTTC

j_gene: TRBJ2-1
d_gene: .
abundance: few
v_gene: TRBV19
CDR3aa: CASSYDRSSYNEQFF
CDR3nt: TGTGCCAGTAGTTATGACAGGAGCTCCTACAATGAGCAGTTCTTC

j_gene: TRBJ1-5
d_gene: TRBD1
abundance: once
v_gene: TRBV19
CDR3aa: CASRPDRGPLDQPQHF
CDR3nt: TGTGCCAGTAGACCTGACAGGGGGCCCCTCGATCAGCCCCAGCATTTT

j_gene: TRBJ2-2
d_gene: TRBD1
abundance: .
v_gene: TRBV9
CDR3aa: CASSAGTAYTGELFF
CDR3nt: TGTGCCAGCAGCGCCGGGACAGCTTACACCGGGGAGCTGTTTTTT

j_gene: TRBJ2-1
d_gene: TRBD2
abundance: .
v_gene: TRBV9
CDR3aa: CASSVGRLASSYNEQFF
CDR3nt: TGTGCCAGCAGCGTAGGTAGACTAGCGAGCTCCTACAATGAGCAGTTCTTC

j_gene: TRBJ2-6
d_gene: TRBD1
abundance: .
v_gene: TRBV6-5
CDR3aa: CATGTVSSGANVLTF
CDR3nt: TGTGCCACCGGGACAGTCAGCTCTGGGGCCAACGTCCTGACTTTC

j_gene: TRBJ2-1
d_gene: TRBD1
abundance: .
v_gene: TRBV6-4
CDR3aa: CASSDGTANNEQFF
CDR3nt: TGTGCCAGCAGTGACGGGACAGCTAACAATGAGCAGTTCTTC

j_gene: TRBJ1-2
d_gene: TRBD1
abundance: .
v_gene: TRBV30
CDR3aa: CAWSGTLDRGKGYTF
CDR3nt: TGTGCCTGGAGTGGCACGTTGGACAGGGGGAAAGGCTACACCTTC

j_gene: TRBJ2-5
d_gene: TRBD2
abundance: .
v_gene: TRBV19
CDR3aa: CASSGGAQETQYF
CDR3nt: TGTGCCAGTAGCGGGGGGGCACAAGAGACCCAGTACTTC

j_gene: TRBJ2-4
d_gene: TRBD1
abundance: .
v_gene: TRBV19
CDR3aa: CASRDSGTGVRNIQYF
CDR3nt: TGTGCCAGTAGGGACTCCGGGACAGGGGTGAGAAACATTCAGTACTTC

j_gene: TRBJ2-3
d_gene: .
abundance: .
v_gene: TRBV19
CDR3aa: CASSIGGDPDTQYF
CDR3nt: TGTGCCAGTAGTATAGGGGGAGATCCAGATACGCAGTATTTT

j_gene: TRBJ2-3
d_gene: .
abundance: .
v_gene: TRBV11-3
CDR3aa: CASSLSSTDTQYF
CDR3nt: TGTGCCAGCAGCTTGAGTAGCACAGATACGCAGTATTTT

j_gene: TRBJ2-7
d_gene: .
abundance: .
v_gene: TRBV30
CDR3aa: CAWSPGVSGEQYF
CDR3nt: TGTGCCTGGAGTCCTGGGGTTTCGGGGGAGCAGTACTTC